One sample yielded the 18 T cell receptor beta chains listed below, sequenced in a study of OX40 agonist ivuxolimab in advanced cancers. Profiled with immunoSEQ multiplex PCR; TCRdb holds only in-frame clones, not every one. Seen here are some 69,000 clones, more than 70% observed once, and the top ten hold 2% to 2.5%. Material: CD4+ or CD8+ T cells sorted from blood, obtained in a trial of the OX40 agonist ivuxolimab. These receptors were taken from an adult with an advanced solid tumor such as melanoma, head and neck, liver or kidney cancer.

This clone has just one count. The CDR3: CASSESKQTQYF. CDR3 in DNA: TGCGCCAGCAGTGAGTCGAAACAGACCCAGTACTTC. The rearrangement uses TRBV10-2 and TRBJ2-5; D remains ambiguous. V gave up 0 bases and J gave up 6 bases, with 5 bases separating them. CDR1 is WSHSY and CDR2 is SAAADI in the germline V gene. This CDR3 comprises 12 residues.

CDR3 protein: CASSVEPQAADTQYF. CDR3 nucleotides: TGTGCCAGCAGTGTAGAGCCTCAGGCAGCAGATACGCAGTATTTT. The rearrangement joins TRBV6-4 to TRBJ2-3; D is uncertain. Germline CDR1 reads MRHNA; CDR2 reads SNTAGT. V lost 4 bases and J lost 4, with 15 bases in between. CDR3 length: 15 residues.

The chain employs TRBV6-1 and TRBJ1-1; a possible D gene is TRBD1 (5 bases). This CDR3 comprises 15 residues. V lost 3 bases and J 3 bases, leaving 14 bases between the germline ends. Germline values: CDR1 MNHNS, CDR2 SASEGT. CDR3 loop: CASSEKGREDTEAFF. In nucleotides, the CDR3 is TGTGCCAGCAGTGAGAAGGGGCGCGAAGACACTGAAGCTTTCTTT.

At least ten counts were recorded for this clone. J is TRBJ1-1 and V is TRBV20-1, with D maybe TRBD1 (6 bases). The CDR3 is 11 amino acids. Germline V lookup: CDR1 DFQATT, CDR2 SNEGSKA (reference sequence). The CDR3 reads CTRGGYTEAFF. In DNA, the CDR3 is TGCACCCGAGGGGGGTACACTGAAGCTTTCTTT.

Here the CDR3 reads CASSLGVLAGVTDTQYF. The CDR3 DNA reads TGCGCCAGCAGCTTGGGTGTACTAGCGGGAGTGACAGATACGCAGTATTTT. V is TRBV5-1 and J is TRBJ2-3, with 11 bases matching TRBD2. There are 17 residues in the CDR3. Germline values: CDR1 SGHRS, CDR2 YFSETQ. V gave up 0 bases and J gave up 3 bases; unmatched junction bases: 6.

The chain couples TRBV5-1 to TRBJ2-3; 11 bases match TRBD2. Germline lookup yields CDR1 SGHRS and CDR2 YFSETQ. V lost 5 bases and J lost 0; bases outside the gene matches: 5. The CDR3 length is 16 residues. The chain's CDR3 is CASREGTSGSTDTQYF. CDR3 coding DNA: TGCGCCAGCAGGGAGGGGACTAGCGGTAGCACAGATACGCAGTATTTT.

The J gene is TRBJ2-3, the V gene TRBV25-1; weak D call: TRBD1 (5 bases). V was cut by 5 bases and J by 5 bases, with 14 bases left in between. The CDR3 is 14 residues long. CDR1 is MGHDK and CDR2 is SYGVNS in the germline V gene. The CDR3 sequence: CASSLGKGIDTQYF. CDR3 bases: TGTGCCAGCAGTCTTGGGAAGGGGATAGATACGCAGTATTTT.

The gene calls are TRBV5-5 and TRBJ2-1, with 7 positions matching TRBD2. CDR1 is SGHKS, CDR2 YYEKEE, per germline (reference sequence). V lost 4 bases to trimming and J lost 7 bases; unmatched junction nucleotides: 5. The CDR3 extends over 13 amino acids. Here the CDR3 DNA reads TGTGCCAGCAGCAGCGGGGCTAAAAATGAGCAGTTCTTC. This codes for CASSSGAKNEQFF.

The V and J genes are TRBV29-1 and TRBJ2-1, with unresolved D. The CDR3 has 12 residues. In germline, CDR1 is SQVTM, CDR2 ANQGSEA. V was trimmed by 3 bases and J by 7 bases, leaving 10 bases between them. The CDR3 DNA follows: TGCAGCGTTGATTTTAACGGGAATGAGCAGTTCTTC. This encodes CSVDFNGNEQFF.

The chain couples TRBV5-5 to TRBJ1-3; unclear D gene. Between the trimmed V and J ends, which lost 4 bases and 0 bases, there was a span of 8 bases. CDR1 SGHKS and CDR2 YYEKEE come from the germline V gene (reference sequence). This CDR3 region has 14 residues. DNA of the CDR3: TGTGCCAGCAGCCTGGGTTTCTCTGGAAACACCATATATTTT. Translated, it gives CASSLGFSGNTIYF.

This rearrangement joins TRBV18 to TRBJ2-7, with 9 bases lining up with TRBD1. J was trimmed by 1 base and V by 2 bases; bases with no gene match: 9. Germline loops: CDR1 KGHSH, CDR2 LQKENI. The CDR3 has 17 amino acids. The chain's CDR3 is CASSPNSLTGGSYEQYF. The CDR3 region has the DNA TGTGCCAGCTCACCAAATAGTTTGACAGGGGGGTCCTACGAGCAGTACTTC. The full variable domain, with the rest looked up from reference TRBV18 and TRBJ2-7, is NAGVMQNPRHLVRRRGQEARLRCSPMKGHSHVYWYRQLPEEGLKFMVYLQKENIIDESGMPKERFSAEFPKEGPSILRIQQVVRGDSAAYFCASSPNSLTGGSYEQYFGPGTRLTVT.

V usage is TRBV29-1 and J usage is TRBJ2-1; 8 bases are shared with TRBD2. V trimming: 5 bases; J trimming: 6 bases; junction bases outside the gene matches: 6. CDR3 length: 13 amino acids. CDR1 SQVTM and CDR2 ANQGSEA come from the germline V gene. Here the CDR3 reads CSVRGRSSNEQFF. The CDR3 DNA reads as TGCAGCGTTCGCGGGAGGTCGTCCAATGAGCAGTTCTTC.

The DNA for the CDR3 is TGCAGCGTACGGACTAGCGGGAGGGGTGAGCAGTTCTTC. Protein product: CSVRTSGRGEQFF. This sequence joins TRBV29-1 and TRBJ2-1; 15 bases line up with TRBD2. The trim removed 6 bases at V and 9 bases at J, leaving 3 bases unmatched. Germline lookup yields CDR1 SQVTM and CDR2 ANQGSEA. The CDR3 spans 13 residues.

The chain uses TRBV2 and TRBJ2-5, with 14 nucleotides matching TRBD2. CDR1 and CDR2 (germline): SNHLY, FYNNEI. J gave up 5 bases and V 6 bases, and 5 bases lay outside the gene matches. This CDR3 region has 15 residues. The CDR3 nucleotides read TGTGCCAGCAGGACTAGCGGGAGGGGGTCCGAGACCCAGTACTTC. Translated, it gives CASRTSGRGSETQYF.

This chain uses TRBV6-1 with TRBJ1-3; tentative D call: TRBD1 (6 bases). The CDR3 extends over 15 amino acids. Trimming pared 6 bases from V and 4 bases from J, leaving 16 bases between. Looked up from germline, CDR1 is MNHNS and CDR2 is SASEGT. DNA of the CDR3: TGTGCCAGCAGCGAGGGCAGGGGAAAAGGAAACACCATATATTTT. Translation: CASSEGRGKGNTIYF.

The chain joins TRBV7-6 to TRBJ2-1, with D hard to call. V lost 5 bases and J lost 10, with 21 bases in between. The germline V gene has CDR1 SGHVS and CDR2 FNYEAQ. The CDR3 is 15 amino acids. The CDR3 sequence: CASSPTSVRAGEQFF. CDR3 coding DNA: TGTGCCAGCAGCCCCACGTCGGTAAGGGCTGGGGAGCAGTTCTTC. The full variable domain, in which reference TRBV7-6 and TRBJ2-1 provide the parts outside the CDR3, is GAGVSQSPRYKVTKRGQDVALRCDPISGHVSLYWYRQALGQGPEFLTYFNYEAQQDKSGLPNDRFSAERPEGSISTLTIQRTEQRDSAMYRCASSPTSVRAGEQFFGPGTRLTVL.

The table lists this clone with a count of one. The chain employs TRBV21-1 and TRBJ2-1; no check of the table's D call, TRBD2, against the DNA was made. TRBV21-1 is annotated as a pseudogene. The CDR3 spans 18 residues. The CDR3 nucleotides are TGTGCCAGCAGACCCGAAAAGCTCGCGGGGGGGTCTTACAATGAGCAGTTCTTC. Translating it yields CASRPEKLAGGSYNEQFF.

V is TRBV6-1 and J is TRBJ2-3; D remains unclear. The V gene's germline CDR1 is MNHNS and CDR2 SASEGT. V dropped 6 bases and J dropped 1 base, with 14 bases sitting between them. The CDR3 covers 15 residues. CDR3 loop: CASRSANAGTDTQYF. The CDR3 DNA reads TGTGCCAGCAGATCGGCAAATGCGGGCACAGATACGCAGTATTTT.